These 27 T cell receptor beta chains were sequenced from one sample in a study of T cells in Graves' hyperthyroidism and ophthalmopathy. The investigators amplified TCR beta CDR3 regions from RNA transcripts. Carried out on the TCR CDR3, a first-round RT-PCR used the HTBI primer set. Each CDR3 protein is one row after TCRdb ran MiXCR on the multiplex PCR reads. Of hundreds of thousands of distinct CDR3 sequences in the sample, more than 30% are singletons; the top ten hold about 8.9%. The specimen was blood. Receptors originate from a man aged 18-30 years with Graves' hyperthyroidism.

The rearrangement uses TRBV7-9 and TRBJ2-3; 8 bases are a match to TRBD2. This CDR3 is built from 14 residues. The germline V gene has CDR1 SEHNR and CDR2 FQNEAQ (reference sequence). The trim removed 2 bases at V and 4 bases at J, leaving 2 bases unmatched. The CDR3 DNA follows: TGTGCCAGCAGCTTATTCGGGGGGGCAGATACGCAGTATTTT. Protein product: CASSLFGGADTQYF.

The V gene is TRBV19, the J gene TRBJ1-1, with 7 positions matching TRBD1. The V segment lost 7 bases and the J segment 5 bases; nucleotides outside the gene matches: 10. The germline CDR1 and CDR2 sequences are LNHDA and SQIVND (reference sequence). The CDR3 is 14 residues long. CDR3 in amino acids: CASTSQQGVTEAFF. The CDR3 DNA reads TGTGCCAGTACCTCCCAGCAGGGGGTTACTGAAGCTTTCTTT.

The chain couples TRBV2 to TRBJ2-5, with D maybe TRBD1 (10 bases). This CDR3 region has 14 residues. Trimming pared 7 bases from V and 5 bases from J, leaving 17 bases between. Per germline, CDR1 SNHLY and CDR2 FYNNEI. The CDR3 reads CASNLAGQGETQYF. Written as DNA, the CDR3 is TGTGCCAGCAACCTAGCGGGACAGGGGGAGACCCAGTACTTC.

The chain recombines TRBV6-5 with TRBJ1-1; D is undetermined. V dropped 5 bases and J dropped 2 bases, with 9 bases sitting between them. CDR1 is MNHEY and CDR2 is SVGAGI in the germline V gene. The CDR3 has 13 residues. CDR3 in amino acids: CASSEFVNTEAFF. As DNA, the CDR3 is TGTGCCAGCAGTGAATTCGTAAACACTGAAGCTTTCTTT.

This clonotype was detected a few times. The chain joins TRBV29-1 to TRBJ2-7; tentative D call: TRBD1 (5 bases). There are 13 residues in the CDR3. The V end lost 4 bases, the J end lost 6 bases, and 16 bases lay between the germline ends. From germline, CDR1 is SQVTM and CDR2 ANQGSEA. CDR3 bases: TGCAGCGTTGGGGGCGGCGATGGGGCCGAGCAGTACTTC. As protein: CSVGGGDGAEQYF.

The CDR3 here is CASSGAQTVAPFYGYTF. Here the CDR3 DNA reads TGTGCCAGCAGCGGGGCTCAGACCGTAGCCCCCTTCTATGGCTACACCTTC. The V and J genes are TRBV6-6 and TRBJ1-2, with a tentative D call TRBD1 (5 bases). Germline loops: CDR1 MNHNY, CDR2 SVGAGI (reference sequence). Trimming shortened V by 6 bases and J by 4 bases, and 24 bases separated the two germline ends. This CDR3 region has 17 residues.

This chain joins TRBV6-5 and TRBJ2-7, with 12 bases lining up with TRBD2. With V trimmed by 0 bases and J by 5 bases, 5 bases remained unmatched. The germline CDR1 and CDR2 sequences are MNHEY and SVGAGI. This CDR3 comprises 16 residues. The DNA for the CDR3 is TGTGCCAGCAGTTACTCAGGCTGGACTAGCGGGAACGAGCAGTACTTC. Residues: CASSYSGWTSGNEQYF.

A few counts support this clonotype. This rearrangement joins TRBV7-9 to TRBJ1-1, with 7 bases aligning to TRBD1. The CDR3 spans 15 residues. Germline V CDR1 and CDR2: SEHNR, FQNEAQ (reference sequence). V lost 1 base, J lost 4 bases, and 6 bases stayed unmatched. The chain's CDR3 is CASSLGQGRSTEAFF. In DNA, the CDR3 is TGTGCCAGCAGCTTAGGACAGGGTCGGTCCACTGAAGCTTTCTTT. Complete variable domain (other parts from reference TRBV7-9 and TRBJ1-1): DTGVSQNPRHKITKRGQNVTFRCDPISEHNRLYWYRQTLGQGPEFLTYFQNEAQLEKSRLLSDRFSAERPKGSFSTLEIQRTEQGDSAMYLCASSLGQGRSTEAFFGQGTRLTVV.

This clonotype occurred once. Mismatch with germline at one junction end may stem from a read error. This chain connects TRBV7-6 to TRBJ2-7, with D possibly being TRBD1 (5 bases). Germline lookup yields CDR1 SGHVS and CDR2 FNYEAQ. There are 10 residues in the CDR3. In DNA, the CDR3 is TGTGCCAGCAGCTTAGAGGGGCAGGGCTTC. It codes for CASSLEGQGF. The full variable domain, with the rest looked up from reference TRBV7-6 and TRBJ2-7, is GAGVSQSPRYKVTKRGQDVALRCDPISGHVSLYWYRQALGQGPEFLTYFNYEAQQDKSGLPNDRFSAERPEGSISTLTIQRTEQRDSAMYRCASSLEGQGFGPGTRLTVT.

The sample holds many counts of this clonotype. J is TRBJ1-1 and V is TRBV29-1; no reliable D call. V lost 3 bases, J lost 8 bases, and 10 bases lay in between. The germline gives CDR1 SQVTM, CDR2 ANQGSEA. The CDR3 spans 11 residues. CDR3 sequence: CSVDSGREAFF. The CDR3 DNA reads TGCAGCGTTGATTCGGGCAGGGAAGCTTTCTTT.

This clonotype has at least ten counts. This sequence joins TRBV7-2 and TRBJ2-5; 9 nucleotides align to TRBD1. There are 14 residues in the CDR3. CDR1 and CDR2 from the germline V gene are SGHTA and FQGNSA. V lost 4 bases to trimming and J lost 5 bases; unmatched junction nucleotides: 5. The CDR3 DNA reads as TGTGCCAGCAGCTGGGACAGGGATGAGGAGACCCAGTACTTC. Translating it yields CASSWDRDEETQYF. The variable domain in full, completed from reference TRBV7-2 and TRBJ2-5, reads GAGVSQSPSNKVTEKGKDVELRCDPISGHTALYWYRQSLGQGLEFLIYFQGNSAPDKSGLPSDRFSAERTGGSVSTLTIQRTQQEDSAVYLCASSWDRDEETQYFGPGTRLLVL.

This clonotype appeared a few times. A junction boundary mismatches the germline segment, possibly from a read error. The chain employs TRBV7-4 and TRBJ1-1; D not resolved. Germline V gene sequence: CDR1 SGHVT, CDR2 SQSDAQ. The CDR3 sequence is 14 residues long. The CDR3 DNA is TGCGCCAGCAGCCAAGAGACAATGAACACTGAAGCTTTCTTT. This translates into CASSQETMNTEAFF.

The J gene is TRBJ1-6, the V gene TRBV6-5; D is ambiguous. Germline lookup yields CDR1 MNHEY and CDR2 SVGAGI. This CDR3 region has 15 residues. Trimming cost V 5 bases and J 3 bases, with 11 bases left between them. The CDR3 spells CASSPDGNYNSPLHF. The CDR3 DNA reads as TGTGCCAGCAGTCCAGACGGGAACTATAATTCACCCCTCCACTTT.

V gene TRBV2 combines with J gene TRBJ2-3, with D possibly matching TRBD1 (6 bases). The V gene lost 2 bases and the J gene lost 1 base, with 10 bases spanning the gap. Per germline, CDR1 SNHLY and CDR2 FYNNEI. The CDR3 covers 15 residues. CDR3 sequence: CASSETGMGTDTQYF. CDR3 in DNA: TGTGCCAGCAGTGAAACAGGGATGGGCACAGATACGCAGTATTTT. Full variable domain (rest looked up from reference TRBV2 and TRBJ2-3): EPEVTQTPSHQVTQMGQEVILRCVPISNHLYFYWYRQILGQKVEFLVSFYNNEISEKSEIFDDQFSVERPDGSNFTLKIRSTKLEDSAMYFCASSETGMGTDTQYFGPGTRLTVL.

This clonotype was seen many times. The gene calls are TRBV29-1 and TRBJ1-1, with D unclear. Germline V gene data show CDR1 as SQVTM and CDR2 as ANQGSEA. V lost 7 bases and J lost 3, with 15 bases in between. There are 13 residues in the CDR3. The CDR3 loop reads CSAEDGIYTEAFF. The CDR3 region has the DNA TGCAGCGCAGAGGACGGAATTTACACTGAAGCTTTCTTT.

This clonotype came up many times. The V call is TRBV12-3 or TRBV12-4, the J call TRBJ1-6, with D maybe TRBD1 (5 bases). CDR3 length: 14 residues. Deletions cut 2 bases from V and 10 bases from J, with 12 bases between. The CDR3 spells CASSLRQGESPLHF. For the CDR3, the DNA is TGTGCCAGCAGTTTAAGGCAGGGTGAATCACCCCTCCACTTT.

The chain recombines TRBV6-5 with TRBJ1-1; a weak D match, TRBD1 (5 bases). V lost 5 bases and J 9 bases, leaving 16 bases between the germline ends. CDR1 and CDR2 (germline): MNHEY, SVGAGI. The CDR3 is 13 amino acids. CDR3 sequence (DNA): TGTGCCAGCAGTGCCCAAAGTGGGACCCAAGCTTTCTTT. Its protein is CASSAQSGTQAFF.

This chain joins TRBV13 and TRBJ1-5; 9 bases align to TRBD1. Germline trimming cut 5 bases from V and 6 bases from J; bases unmatched to any gene: 8. The germline V gene has CDR1 PRHDT and CDR2 FYEKMQ (reference sequence). This CDR3 is 15 amino acids long. CDR3 bases: TGTGCCAGCAGCCTGGGACAGGGAGGGAGTCAGCCCCAGCATTTT. It specifies CASSLGQGGSQPQHF.

Worth noting for this clonotype: This may arise from a read error, as a much more abundant clone is one base away. The rearrangement links TRBV29-1 to TRBJ2-5, with a possible D match to TRBD2 (6 bases). This CDR3 has 12 residues. V gave up 1 base and J gave up 7 bases, with 10 bases separating them. Germline V gives CDR1 SQVTM, CDR2 ANQGSEA. CDR3 DNA sequence: TGCAGCGTTGAAGCGGTGGGGGGGACCCAGTACTTC. Its protein is CSVEAVGGTQYF. Full variable domain (remainder filled in from reference TRBV29-1 and TRBJ2-5): SAVISQKPSRDICQRGTSLTIQCQVDSQVTMMFWYRQQPGQSLTLIATANQGSEATYESGFVIDKFPISRPNLTFSTLTVSNMSPEDSSIYLCSVEAVGGTQYFGPGTRLLVL.

The chain carries TRBV5-4 and TRBJ2-5, with 9 nucleotides matching TRBD1. The V and J ends lost 4 bases and 4 bases, in that order; junction bases with no gene match: 8. CDR1 is SGHNT, CDR2 YYREEE, per germline (reference sequence). The CDR3 is 15 amino acids. CDR3: CASSRPGQGLETQYF. The CDR3, as DNA: TGTGCCAGCAGCCGTCCGGGACAGGGTCTAGAGACCCAGTACTTC.

This chain links TRBV15 with TRBJ1-4, with D tentatively TRBD1 (6 bases). This CDR3 has 14 amino acids. Per the germline V gene, CDR1 is LNHNV and CDR2 is YYDKDF (reference sequence). With 0 bases removed from V and 13 bases from J, the gap between germline ends came to 15 bases. CDR3 DNA sequence: TGTGCCACCAGCAGAGACGGGGGCTGGGTAGCACTGTTTTTT. It specifies CATSRDGGWVALFF.

This clonotype was seen at least ten times. This chain joins TRBV20-1 and TRBJ1-2, with 7 bases fitting TRBD1. CDR3 length equals 12 residues. V trimming: 7 bases; J trimming: 4 bases; junction bases outside the gene matches: 6. Germline V gives CDR1 DFQATT, CDR2 SNEGSKA (reference sequence). The CDR3 nucleotides read TGCAGTGTTCCGGGACAGAGCTATGGCTACACCTTC. Protein sequence: CSVPGQSYGYTF.

The V call is TRBV4-1, the J call TRBJ1-5; D unresolved. The length of the CDR3 is 13 residues. V lost 4 bases, J lost 7 bases, and 11 bases lay in between. Germline CDR1 reads MGHRA; CDR2 reads YSYEKL. CDR3 protein: CASSPNLGQPQHF. DNA of the CDR3: TGCGCCAGCAGCCCAAACCTGGGGCAGCCCCAGCATTTT.

In its sample, this clonotype was seen many times. This rearrangement joins TRBV29-1 to TRBJ2-6, with 7 nucleotides matching TRBD1. CDR3 length: 18 amino acids. The germline gives CDR1 SQVTM, CDR2 ANQGSEA. The V segment lost 0 bases and the J segment 4 bases; nucleotides outside the gene matches: 12. The CDR3 here is CSVEDWDSVSSGANVLTF. In nucleotides, the CDR3 is TGCAGCGTTGAAGATTGGGACAGCGTGTCATCGGGGGCCAACGTCCTGACTTTC.

This clonotype has ten or more counts. This chain uses TRBV19 with TRBJ2-2; possible D gene TRBD1, 6 bases. The CDR3 runs to 14 residues. The V gene lost 5 bases and the J gene lost 7 bases, with 14 bases spanning the gap. CDR1 and CDR2 (germline): LNHDA, SQIVND (reference sequence). DNA of the CDR3: TGTGCCAGTAGTCCGGGACAATTGAGCGGGGAGCTGTTTTTT. It translates to CASSPGQLSGELFF.

V usage is TRBV2 and J usage is TRBJ2-2; D unclear. Germline V gene data show CDR1 as SNHLY and CDR2 as FYNNEI. V lost 4 bases and J lost 0, with 9 bases in between. The CDR3 has 15 amino acids. The CDR3 nucleotides read TGTGCCAGCAGTGTCCATGGCGCGAACACCGGGGAGCTGTTTTTT. Amino acids: CASSVHGANTGELFF.

This clonotype was seen more than once but under ten times. V is TRBV15 and J is TRBJ2-7, with 12 bases identical to TRBD1. The CDR3 is 19 residues long. V was clipped by 3 bases and J by 3 bases; unmatched bases: 15. Germline values: CDR1 LNHNV, CDR2 YYDKDF (reference sequence). DNA for the CDR3: TGTGCCACCAGCAGCTCCTCTCCGGGACAGGGGGCCTTGGGCTACGAGCAGTACTTC. This codes for CATSSSSPGQGALGYEQYF.